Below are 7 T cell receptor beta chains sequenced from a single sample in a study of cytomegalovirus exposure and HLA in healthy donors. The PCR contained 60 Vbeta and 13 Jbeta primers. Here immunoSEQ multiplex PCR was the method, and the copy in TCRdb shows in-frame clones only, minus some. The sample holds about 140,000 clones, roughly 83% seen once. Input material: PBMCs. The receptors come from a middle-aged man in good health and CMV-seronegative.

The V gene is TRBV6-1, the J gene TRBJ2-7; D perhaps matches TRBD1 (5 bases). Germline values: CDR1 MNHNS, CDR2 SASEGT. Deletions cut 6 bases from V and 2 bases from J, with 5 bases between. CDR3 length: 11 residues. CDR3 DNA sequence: TGTGCCAGCAGCAGGGCCTACGAGCAGTACTTC. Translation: CASSRAYEQYF.

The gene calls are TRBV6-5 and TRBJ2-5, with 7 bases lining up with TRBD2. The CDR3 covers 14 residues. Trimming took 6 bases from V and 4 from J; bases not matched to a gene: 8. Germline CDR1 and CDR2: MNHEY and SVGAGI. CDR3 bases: TGTGCCAGCAGAAAGGGGAGGGGTGGAGAGACCCAGTACTTC. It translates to CASRKGRGGETQYF.

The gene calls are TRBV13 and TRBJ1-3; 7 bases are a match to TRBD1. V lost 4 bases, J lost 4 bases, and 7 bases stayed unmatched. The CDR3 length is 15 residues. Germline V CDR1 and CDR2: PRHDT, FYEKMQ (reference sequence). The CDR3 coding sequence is TGTGCCAGCAGCTCAGGGGGGCTTTCAGGAAACACCATATATTTT. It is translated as CASSSGGLSGNTIYF.

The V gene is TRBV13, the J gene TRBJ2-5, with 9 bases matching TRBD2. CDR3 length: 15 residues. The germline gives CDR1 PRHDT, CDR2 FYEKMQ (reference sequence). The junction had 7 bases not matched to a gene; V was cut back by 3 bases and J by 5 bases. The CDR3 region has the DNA TGTGCCAGCAGCTTTGCGGGGGGGCGCGGTGAGACCCAGTACTTC. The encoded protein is CASSFAGGRGETQYF.

Here the CDR3 DNA reads TGTGCCAGCCTCGCCACCGGGACTCTCATTTCTGGAGCTTTCTTT. Its protein product is CASLATGTLISGAFF. This chain connects TRBV7-8 to TRBJ1-1; tentative D call: TRBD1 (5 bases). This CDR3 has 15 residues. Germline CDR1 SGHVS, CDR2 FQNEAQ. V dropped 8 bases and J dropped 10 bases, with 26 bases sitting between them.

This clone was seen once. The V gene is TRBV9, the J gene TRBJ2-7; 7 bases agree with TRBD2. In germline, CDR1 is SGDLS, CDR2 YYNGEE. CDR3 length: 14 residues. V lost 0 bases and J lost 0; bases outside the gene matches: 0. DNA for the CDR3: TGTGCCAGCAGCGTAGGGGAGGGCTCCTACGAGCAGTACTTC. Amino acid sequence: CASSVGEGSYEQYF. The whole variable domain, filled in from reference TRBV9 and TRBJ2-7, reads DSGVTQTPKHLITATGQRVTLRCSPRSGDLSVYWYQQSLDQGLQFLIQYYNGEERAKGNILERFSAQQFPDLHSELNLSSLELGDSALYFCASSVGEGSYEQYFGPGTRLTVT.

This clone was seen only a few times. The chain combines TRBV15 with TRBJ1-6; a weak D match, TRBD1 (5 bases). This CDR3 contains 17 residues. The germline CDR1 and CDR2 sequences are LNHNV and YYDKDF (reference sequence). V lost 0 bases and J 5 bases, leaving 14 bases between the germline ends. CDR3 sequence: CATSRDPQGRNNSPLHF. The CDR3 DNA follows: TGTGCCACCAGCAGAGATCCCCAGGGTCGCAATAATTCACCCCTCCACTTT.